The 13 T cell receptor beta chains below come from one sample, sequenced in a study of blood T cell repertoires in COVID-19. TCRdb's table, derived via immunoSEQ multiplex PCR, lists solely in-frame clones and lacks some. The repertoire consists of around 150,000 clones, with around 84% occurring once and the leading ten covering under 8.5%. Sequenced material: peripheral blood. The receptors originated from an older woman with COVID-19, enrolled during active disease.

The J gene is TRBJ2-2, the V gene TRBV5-4; tentative D call: TRBD2 (6 bases). The germline V gene has CDR1 SGHNT and CDR2 YYREEE (reference sequence). V lost 3 bases and J 6 bases, leaving 12 bases between the germline ends. The CDR3 length is 14 residues. This CDR3 is CASSSELAAGELFF. For the CDR3, the DNA is TGTGCCAGCAGCTCCGAGTTAGCGGCCGGGGAGCTGTTTTTT.

The rearrangement links TRBV7-3 to TRBJ1-6, with TRBD1 matching 9 bases. After removal of 1 base from V and 7 bases from J, the junction contained 8 bases not matched to a gene. The CDR3 is 17 residues long. The germline V gene encodes CDR1 SGHTA and CDR2 FQGTGA. CDR3 nucleotide sequence: TGTGCCAGCAGCTTAAACACCGGGACAGGGTACAATTCACCCCTCCACTTT. This encodes CASSLNTGTGYNSPLHF.

The gene calls are TRBV9 and TRBJ1-6; TRBD1 is a possible D gene (5 bases). Germline V gene data show CDR1 as SGDLS and CDR2 as YYNGEE. The CDR3 extends over 18 amino acids. The V end lost 0 bases, the J end lost 0 bases, and 13 bases lay between the germline ends. The CDR3 region has the DNA TGTGCCAGCAGCGTAGAGGGGCGTCCTTACTCCTATAATTCACCCCTCCACTTT. Its protein is CASSVEGRPYSYNSPLHF.

The table lists this clone with many counts. The chain has TRBV4-1 and TRBJ2-3; 8 bases match TRBD2. The ends lost 0 bases at V and 3 bases at J; junction bases unmatched: 5. CDR3 size: 16 residues. From germline, CDR1 is MGHRA and CDR2 YSYEKL. The CDR3, as DNA: TGCGCCAGCAGCCAAGATTGGGGCGGGAGGACAGATACGCAGTATTTT. Protein: CASSQDWGGRTDTQYF.

This chain links TRBV10-1 with TRBJ1-1, with D possibly being TRBD1 (6 bases). Trimming cost V 11 bases and J 11 bases, with 12 bases left between them. Germline V gene lookup returns CDR1 WNHNN and CDR2 SYGVQD (reference sequence). CDR3 length: 9 residues. CDR3 DNA: TGCGCCGTGGGGGCGGTTGCTTTCTTT. It translates to CAVGAVAFF.

This chain links TRBV7-3 with TRBJ1-1, with TRBD1 matching 8 bases. This CDR3 comprises 13 residues. Trimming at V came to 4 bases and at J to 4 bases, leaving 2 bases not matched to a gene. The V gene's germline CDR1 is SGHTA and CDR2 FQGTGA. CDR3 bases: TGTGCCAGCAGCTGGCAGGGGGCCACTGAAGCTTTCTTT. Translating it yields CASSWQGATEAFF.

The chain joins TRBV6-5 to TRBJ1-1, with 7 bases matching TRBD1. The CDR3 runs 14 residues. The germline CDR1 and CDR2 sequences are MNHEY and SVGAGI. The J segment lost 6 bases and the V segment lost 4 bases, leaving 8 bases of the junction unmatched. This CDR3 is CASSSKQGSAEAFF. CDR3 nucleotide sequence: TGTGCCAGCAGTTCTAAACAGGGGTCCGCTGAAGCTTTCTTT.

This clone has a handful of counts. The chain joins TRBV3-1 (or the pseudogene TRBV3-2) to TRBJ1-6; 9 bases line up with TRBD1. The CDR3 runs to 19 residues. The junction had 15 bases not matched to a gene; V was cut back by 0 bases and J by 9 bases. Germline CDR1 reads LGHDT; CDR2 reads YNNKEL (reference sequence). The CDR3 loop reads CASSQDRGPTGTGFSPLHF. CDR3 in DNA: TGTGCCAGCAGCCAAGATAGGGGCCCAACCGGGACAGGGTTTTCACCCCTCCACTTT.

The CDR3, as DNA: TGTGCCAGCAGTGATCCTGCGGGGGGGAACAATGAGCAGTTCTTC. As protein: CASSDPAGGNNEQFF. The chain joins TRBV25-1 to TRBJ2-1, with 9 bases matching TRBD2. Germline assignment: CDR1 MGHDK and CDR2 SYGVNS. Trimming took 3 bases from V and 5 from J; bases not matched to a gene: 5. This CDR3 comprises 15 residues.

The V and J genes are TRBV19 and TRBJ1-4; D is perhaps TRBD1 (5 bases). Germline assignment: CDR1 LNHDA and CDR2 SQIVND (reference sequence). The CDR3 covers 15 residues. V shed 1 base and J shed 5 bases, with 11 bases lying between them. DNA for the CDR3: TGTGCCAGTAGTATAGGTCCCAGGACAAATGAAAAACTGTTTTTT. Its translation: CASSIGPRTNEKLFF.

The chain carries TRBV19 and TRBJ2-1, with D perhaps TRBD2 (5 bases). V was shortened by 7 bases and J by 4 bases, with 14 bases between the two germline ends. Germline CDR1 reads LNHDA; CDR2 reads SQIVND (reference sequence). The CDR3 totals 14 residues. This chain's CDR3 is CASNGGLTYNEQFF. The DNA for the CDR3 is TGTGCCAGTAACGGCGGGTTAACGTACAATGAGCAGTTCTTC.

This clone has only a few counts. The CDR3 loop reads CASSLGGDYGYTF. The CDR3 DNA is TGTGCCAGCAGCTTGGGGGGAGACTATGGCTACACCTTC. The gene calls are TRBV5-6 and TRBJ1-2; D unclear. CDR3 length equals 13 residues. CDR1 and CDR2 (germline): SGHDT, YYEEEE. V was pared by 0 bases and J by 3 bases, with 6 bases between.

The gene calls are TRBV6-5 and TRBJ1-5; 7 positions agree with TRBD1. The V gene's germline CDR1 is MNHEY and CDR2 SVGAGI. After removal of 6 bases from V and 4 bases from J, the junction contained 6 bases not matched to a gene. The CDR3 covers 14 residues. This chain's CDR3 is CASRVGQKNQPQHF. CDR3 DNA: TGTGCCAGCAGGGTGGGACAGAAAAATCAGCCCCAGCATTTT.